The present T cell receptor (beta chain) was sequenced within a study of blood T cell repertoires in COVID-19. TCRdb keeps only in-frame clones here, not all; method: immunoSEQ multiplex PCR. The sample carries 150,000 to 200,000 clones, 80% to 90% recorded once. Germline values: CDR1 SGHDT, CDR2 YYEEEE. The CDR3 length is 16 residues. With V trimmed by 2 bases and J by 2 bases, 5 bases remained unmatched. This TCR was sampled from a young man who had recovered from COVID-19. The chain employs TRBV5-6 and TRBJ2-3; 10 bases fit TRBD2. Sequencing was done on a sample of peripheral blood. CDR3 loop: CASSLRTSGLTDTQYF. Here the CDR3 DNA reads TGTGCCAGCAGCTTACGGACTAGCGGCCTCACAGATACGCAGTATTTT.